This passage covers 25 T cell receptor beta chains from one sample sequenced in a study of somatic mutations in cytotoxic T cells in rheumatoid arthritis. This table comes from immunoSEQ multiplex PCR, and its TCRdb copy is limited to in-frame clones, with some not included. This sample has under 25,000 clones, with 85% found just once. The sequenced material came from CD8+ T cells sorted from blood. Receptors originate from a woman aged 40-49 years with rheumatoid arthritis.

The genes are TRBV4-2 and TRBJ2-1, with 15 nucleotides matching TRBD2. With 1 base clipped from V and 6 bases from J, the junction kept 7 bases outside the gene matches. The CDR3 is 18 amino acids. Germline V gene data show CDR1 as LGHNA and CDR2 as YNFKEQ. The CDR3 here is CASSQAGLAGGPVNEQFF. The CDR3 nucleotides read TGTGCCAGCAGCCAAGCCGGACTAGCGGGGGGGCCCGTCAATGAGCAGTTCTTC.

The chain couples TRBV5-4 to TRBJ1-1, with 9 bases fitting TRBD1. V trimming: 4 bases; J trimming: 4 bases; junction bases outside the gene matches: 8. This CDR3 is 15 amino acids long. CDR1 and CDR2 from the germline V gene are SGHNT and YYREEE (reference sequence). CDR3 DNA sequence: TGTGCCAGCAGCGGGGACAGGGATTTCGGCACTGAAGCTTTCTTT. This gives the protein CASSGDRDFGTEAFF.

This chain uses TRBV7-2 with TRBJ2-3, with 12 bases fitting TRBD2. V trimming: 3 bases; J trimming: 5 bases; junction bases outside the gene matches: 6. Germline CDR1 SGHTA, CDR2 FQGNSA. There are 16 residues in the CDR3. CDR3 nucleotides: TGTGCCAGCAGCTTGGTCCTAGCGGGAGGGGAAGATACGCAGTATTTT. It translates to CASSLVLAGGEDTQYF. Filled out from reference TRBV7-2 and TRBJ2-3, the complete variable domain reads GAGVSQSPSNKVTEKGKDVELRCDPISGHTALYWYRQSLGQGLEFLIYFQGNSAPDKSGLPSDRFSAERTGGSVSTLTIQRTQQEDSAVYLCASSLVLAGGEDTQYFGPGTRLTVL.

The V call is TRBV5-1, the J call TRBJ2-1; 8 bases agree with TRBD2. The V and J ends lost 0 bases and 2 bases, in that order; junction bases with no gene match: 1. CDR1 SGHRS and CDR2 YFSETQ come from the germline V gene. The CDR3 length is 15 residues. Written as DNA, the CDR3 is TGCGCCAGCAGCTTGGTTAGCGGGGCCTACAATGAGCAGTTCTTC. This gives the protein CASSLVSGAYNEQFF.

There are a few counts of this clone. The chain is built from TRBV7-6 and TRBJ2-7; 8 bases align to TRBD2. The J segment lost 5 bases and the V segment lost 3 bases, leaving 3 bases of the junction unmatched. Germline CDR1 SGHVS, CDR2 FNYEAQ. CDR3 length equals 13 residues. The CDR3 nucleotides are TGTGCCAGCAGCTTGGGGGGACTAGACGAGCAGTACTTC. It yields the protein CASSLGGLDEQYF.

This chain connects TRBV5-1 to TRBJ2-7; 7 positions match TRBD2. Trimming at V came to 7 bases and at J to 0 bases, leaving 10 bases not matched to a gene. Germline V gene lookup returns CDR1 SGHRS and CDR2 YFSETQ. The CDR3 contains 15 residues. CDR3 region: CASAPGVAGSYEQYF. CDR3 nucleotides: TGCGCCAGCGCCCCTGGGGTAGCGGGCTCCTACGAGCAGTACTTC.

The rearrangement joins TRBV5-6 to TRBJ1-4; D unresolved. V lost 4 bases to trimming and J lost 11 bases, with 12 bases between them. CDR1 and CDR2 from the germline V gene are SGHDT and YYEEEE. The CDR3 has 12 residues. CDR3 coding DNA: TGTGCCAGCAGCCTGGCGGGAAGGAAACTGTTTTTT. Its protein product is CASSLAGRKLFF. The variable domain in full, with the rest retrieved from reference TRBV5-6 and TRBJ1-4, is DAGVTQSPTHLIKTRGQQVTLRCSPKSGHDTVSWYQQALGQGPQFIFQYYEEEERQRGNFPDRFSGHQFPNYSSELNVNALLLGDSALYLCASSLAGRKLFFGSGTQLSVL.

This CDR3 reads CASSQNRGSYNEQFF. CDR3 nucleotides: TGTGCCAGCAGTCAGAACAGGGGATCCTACAATGAGCAGTTCTTC. This chain links TRBV2 with TRBJ2-1; 7 nucleotides line up with TRBD1. The CDR3 contains 15 residues. V was clipped by 5 bases and J by 1 base; unmatched bases: 5. From germline, CDR1 is SNHLY and CDR2 FYNNEI.

The J gene is TRBJ1-6, the V gene TRBV5-8; no clear D gene. V dropped 4 bases and J dropped 6 bases, with 17 bases sitting between them. CDR1 and CDR2 from the germline V gene are SGHTS and YDEGEE. The CDR3 is 16 residues long. CDR3 DNA sequence: TGTGCCAGCAGCCTCACAGTCGTAGATGGTAATTCACCCCTCCACTTT. This codes for CASSLTVVDGNSPLHF.

The V gene is TRBV5-5, the J gene TRBJ1-2; TRBD1 might be the D (6 bases). CDR3 length equals 12 residues. V lost 6 bases and J lost 4, with 10 bases in between. Germline V lookup: CDR1 SGHKS, CDR2 YYEKEE (reference sequence). As DNA, the CDR3 is TGTGCCAGCAAGGACAGATTCTATGGCTACACCTTC. Its protein is CASKDRFYGYTF.

V and J are TRBV6-1 and TRBJ1-5; possible D gene TRBD1, 6 bases. The CDR3 sequence is 15 residues long. Germline V lookup: CDR1 MNHNS, CDR2 SASEGT. V dropped 1 base and J dropped 3 bases, with 10 bases sitting between them. This chain's CDR3 is CASSEGYRDNQPQHF. CDR3 sequence (DNA): TGTGCCAGCAGTGAAGGGTACAGGGACAATCAGCCCCAGCATTTT.

The chain carries TRBV5-6 and TRBJ2-2; the match to TRBD2 covers 8 bases. The ends lost 1 base at V and 3 bases at J; junction bases unmatched: 5. CDR1 and CDR2 (germline): SGHDT, YYEEEE. The CDR3 covers 16 residues. CDR3: CASSLSGGPHTGELFF. DNA for the CDR3: TGTGCCAGCAGCTTGTCGGGGGGGCCCCACACCGGGGAGCTGTTTTTT.

This sequence joins TRBV16 and TRBJ2-1; TRBD2 agrees at 8 bases. CDR3 size: 17 residues. From germline, CDR1 is KGHSY and CDR2 FQNENV. Trimming took 4 bases from V and 7 from J; bases not matched to a gene: 15. This CDR3 reads CASSPRVGSGSLNEQFF. The CDR3 nucleotides are TGTGCCAGCAGCCCGAGGGTGGGGAGCGGGAGTCTGAATGAGCAGTTCTTC.

The chain combines TRBV19 with TRBJ2-2, with a tentative D call TRBD1 (6 bases). This CDR3 has 15 residues. The germline gives CDR1 LNHDA, CDR2 SQIVND (reference sequence). The ends were cut back, 3 bases at V and 1 base at J, with 9 bases in the middle. Written as DNA, the CDR3 is TGTGCCAGTAGTATTCAGGGGTGGAACACCGGGGAGCTGTTTTTT. Protein: CASSIQGWNTGELFF.

This chain links TRBV7-9 with TRBJ2-7, with 9 bases identical to TRBD2. CDR3 length: 16 amino acids. Germline values: CDR1 SEHNR, CDR2 FQNEAQ (reference sequence). Germline trimming cut 0 bases from V and 6 bases from J; bases unmatched to any gene: 9. The CDR3 region is CASSLAESSGELEQYF. CDR3 coding DNA: TGTGCCAGCAGCTTAGCGGAGTCTAGCGGGGAACTCGAGCAGTACTTC. The full variable domain, rest sourced from reference TRBV7-9 and TRBJ2-7, is DTGVSQNPRHKITKRGQNVTFRCDPISEHNRLYWYRQTLGQGPEFLTYFQNEAQLEKSRLLSDRFSAERPKGSFSTLEIQRTEQGDSAMYLCASSLAESSGELEQYFGPGTRLTVT.

This chain uses TRBV7-6 with TRBJ2-7, with a tentative D call TRBD2 (6 bases). The V end was cut by 2 bases, the J end by 3 bases, with 23 bases between. Germline CDR1 and CDR2: SGHVS and FNYEAQ. The CDR3 has 18 residues. The CDR3 loop reads CASSLRTPGEARDYEQYF. The CDR3 DNA reads TGTGCCAGCAGCTTAAGGACCCCCGGGGAGGCGCGGGACTACGAGCAGTACTTC.

This chain links TRBV9 with TRBJ2-1; weak D call: TRBD1 (8 bases). With 4 bases removed from V and 6 bases from J, the gap between germline ends came to 11 bases. Germline loops: CDR1 SGDLS, CDR2 YYNGEE. There are 13 residues in the CDR3. CDR3 DNA sequence: TGTGCCAGCAGCACAGGGGGGGCCAATGAGCAGTTCTTC. Residues: CASSTGGANEQFF. The whole variable domain, filled in from reference TRBV9 and TRBJ2-1, reads DSGVTQTPKHLITATGQRVTLRCSPRSGDLSVYWYQQSLDQGLQFLIQYYNGEERAKGNILERFSAQQFPDLHSELNLSSLELGDSALYFCASSTGGANEQFFGPGTRLTVL.

The V gene is TRBV6-4, the J gene TRBJ1-4; 8 nucleotides match TRBD1. The germline V gene has CDR1 MRHNA and CDR2 SNTAGT. This CDR3 spans 17 amino acids. J lost 4 bases, V lost 9 bases, and 16 bases had no gene match. Here the CDR3 DNA reads TGTGCCAGTAACGGCCGGGGACGCGGACAGGGTAATGAAAAACTGTTTTTT. Its protein is CASNGRGRGQGNEKLFF.

The chain has TRBV6-6 and TRBJ2-1; 8 positions agree with TRBD2. The V gene's germline CDR1 is MNHNY and CDR2 SVGAGI (reference sequence). With 5 bases clipped from V and 1 base from J, the junction kept 7 bases outside the gene matches. This CDR3 has 16 amino acids. The CDR3 loop is CASSPLAGWSYNEQFF. The CDR3 DNA reads as TGTGCCAGCAGTCCGCTAGCGGGTTGGTCCTACAATGAGCAGTTCTTC.

The J gene is TRBJ1-1, the V gene TRBV5-1, with TRBD1 matching over 10 bases. Trimming took 3 bases from V and 1 from J; bases not matched to a gene: 6. The CDR3 has 16 residues. Germline V gene sequence: CDR1 SGHRS, CDR2 YFSETQ. The DNA of the CDR3 is TGCGCCAGCAGCTCACCGGGACAGGGGCAGAACACTGAAGCTTTCTTT. As protein: CASSSPGQGQNTEAFF. Full variable domain (remainder filled in from reference TRBV5-1 and TRBJ1-1): KAGVTQTPRYLIKTRGQQVTLSCSPISGHRSVSWYQQTPGQGLQFLFEYFSETQRNKGNFPGRFSGRQFSNSRSEMNVSTLELGDSALYLCASSSPGQGQNTEAFFGQGTRLTVV.

This clone has only a few counts. This rearrangement joins TRBV5-1 to TRBJ2-6, with a weak D call TRBD1 (6 bases). Germline CDR1 is SGHRS and CDR2 is YFSETQ. The CDR3 loop spans 19 amino acids. V was clipped by 5 bases and J by 0 bases, with 21 bases between them. DNA for the CDR3: TGCGCCAGCAGTTCCCCCGCCAGGGGCCCTTCCTCTGGGGCCAACGTCCTGACTTTC. Translation: CASSSPARGPSSGANVLTF.

The chain is built from TRBV5-4 and TRBJ2-1; 8 bases are a match to TRBD1. The CDR3 runs to 12 residues. V lost 8 bases to trimming and J lost 4 bases; unmatched junction nucleotides: 2. Germline V gene data show CDR1 as SGHNT and CDR2 as YYREEE (reference sequence). This chain's CDR3 is CASTGGYNEQFF. The CDR3 nucleotides read TGTGCCAGTACAGGGGGGTACAATGAGCAGTTCTTC.

The V and J genes are TRBV28 and TRBJ2-1; TRBD1 is a possible D gene (6 bases). Trimming removed 6 bases from V and 5 bases from J, with 14 bases in between. CDR3 length equals 14 residues. Looked up from germline, CDR1 is MDHEN and CDR2 is SYDVKM. The CDR3 DNA reads TGTGCCAGCAGAATTGAGGGGGAAAACAATGAGCAGTTCTTC. It is translated as CASRIEGENNEQFF.

The rearrangement links TRBV7-8 to TRBJ2-1; TRBD2 matches 10 bases. Losses at the gene ends were 5 bases for V and 9 bases for J; bases not matched to a gene: 7. The germline V gene has CDR1 SGHVS and CDR2 FQNEAQ. CDR3 length: 14 residues. CDR3 sequence: CASSDLAGVGEQFF. The CDR3 DNA reads TGTGCCAGCAGCGACCTAGCGGGAGTAGGTGAGCAGTTCTTC.

The J gene is TRBJ2-5, the V gene TRBV5-1, with TRBD1 as a possible D gene (6 bases). The J call may be incorrect, as the DNA end agrees better with TRBJ2-7. CDR1 and CDR2 (germline): SGHRS, YFSETQ. This CDR3 comprises 13 residues. CDR3 amino acids: CASSLRGTYEQYF. CDR3 bases: TGCGCCAGCAGCCTAAGGGGGACCTACGAGCAGTACTTC.